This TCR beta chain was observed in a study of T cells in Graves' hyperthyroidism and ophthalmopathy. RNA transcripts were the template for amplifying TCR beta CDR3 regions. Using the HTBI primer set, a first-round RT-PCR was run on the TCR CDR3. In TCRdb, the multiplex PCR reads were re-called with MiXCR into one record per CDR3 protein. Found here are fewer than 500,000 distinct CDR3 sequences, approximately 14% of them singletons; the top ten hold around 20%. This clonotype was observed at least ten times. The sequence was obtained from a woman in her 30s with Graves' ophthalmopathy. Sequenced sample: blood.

The CDR3 DNA reads as TGCAGTGCGGTCAAGCGCGACAGCAATCAGCCCCAGCATTTT. Translation gives CSAVKRDSNQPQHF. The genes are TRBV20-1 and TRBJ1-5, with D uncertain. The CDR3 contains 14 residues. Per germline, CDR1 DFQATT and CDR2 SNEGSKA (reference sequence). The V end lost 6 bases, the J end lost 1 base, and 13 bases lay between the germline ends.